What follows describes a single TCR beta chain. The antigen remains unidentified. TCRdb keeps only in-frame clones here, not all; method: immunoSEQ multiplex PCR. The table lists some 10,000 clones, roughly four fifths of them singletons. These data originate in a study of T cells after posttransplantation cyclophosphamide. General study findings and limits: Recipient CMV seropositivity and CMV reactivation strongly tracked TRB clonality. Donor CD8+ memory clones often dominated recipient blood repertoires at later times.

Busulfan-fludarabine conditioning, marrow transplant, and cyclophosphamide on days +3 and +4 were administered. The material was PBMCs, obtained just over 1,900 days after a stem cell transplant with posttransplant cyclophosphamide. This TCR came from a female patient aged 40-50 years who received an allogeneic stem cell transplant from a related donor, was CMV-positive, and had no GVHD. Among the T cells, some may be from the graft donor.

CDR3 DNA: TGTGCCACCAGCAGAGTAGGGCGGGGGAGCGCGCAGTATTTT. Translating gives CATSRVGRGSAQYF. V gene TRBV15 combines with J gene TRBJ2-3, with 7 bases matching TRBD2. V dropped 1 base and J dropped 10; count of bases not matched to a gene: 8. From germline, CDR1 is LNHNV and CDR2 YYDKDF (reference sequence). The CDR3 has 14 residues.